Below, 24 T cell receptor beta chains from the same sample are listed, as sequenced in a study of blood T cell repertoires in COVID-19. Sequencing was performed with immunoSEQ multiplex PCR; in TCRdb, only in-frame clones are kept and a portion is missing. The table has 100,000 to 150,000 clones, approximately 90% seen once. Sequencing used peripheral blood. Receptors were obtained from a man in his 70s with active COVID-19.

CDR3 loop: CASSLSEGSADTQYF. The CDR3 DNA is TGTGCCAGCAGTTTATCCGAGGGTAGCGCAGATACGCAGTATTTT. The chain combines TRBV28 with TRBJ2-3; weak D call: TRBD2 (5 bases). The CDR3 totals 15 residues. Germline V gene lookup returns CDR1 MDHEN and CDR2 SYDVKM. Trimming removed 1 base from V and 4 bases from J, with 12 bases in between.

The gene calls are TRBV5-4 and TRBJ1-3, with D possibly being TRBD1 (5 bases). Germline V lookup: CDR1 SGHNT, CDR2 YYREEE (reference sequence). V dropped 4 bases and J dropped 4 bases, with 21 bases sitting between them. This CDR3 region has 17 residues. CDR3 in DNA: TGTGCCAGCAGCCCCGGGGGAAGTCGCCGAGGGGGAAACACCATATATTTT. Residues: CASSPGGSRRGGNTIYF. Together with reference TRBV5-4 and TRBJ1-3, the CDR3 gives the full variable domain: ETGVTQSPTHLIKTRGQQVTLRCSSQSGHNTVSWYQQALGQGPQFIFQYYREEENGRGNFPPRFSGLQFPNYSSELNVNALELDDSALYLCASSPGGSRRGGNTIYFGEGSWLTVV.

This chain uses TRBV5-1 with TRBJ2-7; D unclear. V was clipped by 2 bases and J by 9 bases, with 18 bases between them. The CDR3 sequence is 14 residues long. Per germline, CDR1 SGHRS and CDR2 YFSETQ. The CDR3, as DNA: TGCGCCAGCAGCTTAGAGGTTCCCCCGCTGGGGCAGTACTTC. Its translation: CASSLEVPPLGQYF. Full variable domain (remainder filled in from reference TRBV5-1 and TRBJ2-7): KAGVTQTPRYLIKTRGQQVTLSCSPISGHRSVSWYQQTPGQGLQFLFEYFSETQRNKGNFPGRFSGRQFSNSRSEMNVSTLELGDSALYLCASSLEVPPLGQYFGPGTRLTVT.

The chain joins TRBV7-9 to TRBJ2-7, with D possibly matching TRBD2 (5 bases). Trimming shortened V by 4 bases and J by 0 bases, and 19 bases separated the two germline ends. The CDR3 spans 17 residues. Germline V gene sequence: CDR1 SEHNR, CDR2 FQNEAQ (reference sequence). The CDR3 reads CASSWKAGESNSYEQYF. The CDR3, as DNA: TGTGCCAGCAGCTGGAAGGCCGGGGAGTCGAACTCCTACGAGCAGTACTTC.

The chain joins TRBV24-1 to TRBJ1-4; D possibly corresponds to TRBD1 (5 bases). Per germline, CDR1 KGHDR and CDR2 SFDVKD. Trimming removed 9 bases at V and 10 bases at J, with 17 bases between. The CDR3 has 13 residues. CDR3 bases: TGTGCCACCGCACCGGGCCCTAGGGGAAAACTGTTTTTT. It codes for CATAPGPRGKLFF.

The DNA of the CDR3 is TGTGCCAGCAGCCCAGGGGGGGAGACCCAGTACTTC. As protein: CASSPGGETQYF. The genes are TRBV6-5 and TRBJ2-5; tentatively, D is TRBD1 (7 bases). Trimming shortened V by 6 bases and J by 5 bases, and 10 bases separated the two germline ends. Germline V lookup: CDR1 MNHEY, CDR2 SVGAGI. This CDR3 comprises 12 residues.

This clone was recorded only once. The chain is built from TRBV18 and TRBJ2-1; 11 bases agree with TRBD2. Germline-derived CDR1 and CDR2 are KGHSH and LQKENI. This CDR3 region has 17 residues. The V gene end was trimmed by 0 bases and the J gene end by 7 bases; junction bases not matched to a gene: 8. CDR3 DNA sequence: TGTGCCAGCTCACCACCAAATCAACTAGCGGGAGTGAATGAGCAGTTCTTC. It specifies CASSPPNQLAGVNEQFF.

The chain recombines TRBV28 with TRBJ2-5; a possible D gene is TRBD2 (7 bases). Germline loops: CDR1 MDHEN, CDR2 SYDVKM. The germline V and J ends were trimmed by 2 bases and 5 bases, with 9 bases remaining between them. The CDR3 contains 13 residues. The CDR3 DNA follows: TGTGCCAGCAGTTTAACGGGGGGCGAGACCCAGTACTTC. This gives the protein CASSLTGGETQYF.

This rearrangement joins TRBV7-2 to TRBJ2-7; 13 nucleotides agree with TRBD2. CDR1 and CDR2 (germline): SGHTA, FQGNSA. The V gene end was trimmed by 1 base and the J gene end by 7 bases; junction bases not matched to a gene: 4. The CDR3 consists of 15 residues. The CDR3 spells CASSLGLAGGREQYF. CDR3 nucleotide sequence: TGTGCCAGCAGCTTAGGACTAGCGGGAGGACGGGAGCAGTACTTC.

V is TRBV6-5 and J is TRBJ2-7; 7 nucleotides line up with TRBD1. The CDR3 spans 14 residues. V shed 4 bases and J 2 bases; nucleotides not matched to a gene: 5. CDR1 is MNHEY, CDR2 SVGAGI, per germline. This CDR3 is CASSWNDRAYEQYF. The CDR3 DNA reads TGTGCCAGCAGTTGGAACGACAGGGCCTACGAGCAGTACTTC.

CDR3 bases: TGTGCCAGCAGCTCCCGGCTAGCGGGAGCCGGGGAGACCCAGTACTTC. Its translation is CASSSRLAGAGETQYF. The chain has TRBV7-3 and TRBJ2-5, with 10 bases fitting TRBD2. Per the germline V gene, CDR1 is SGHTA and CDR2 is FQGTGA. V was clipped by 4 bases and J by 5 bases; unmatched bases: 10. CDR3 length: 16 residues.

The chain employs TRBV7-2 and TRBJ1-3, with a tentative D call TRBD1 (6 bases). This CDR3 has 14 amino acids. The V and J ends lost 5 bases and 2 bases respectively, with 10 bases between them. Germline values: CDR1 SGHTA, CDR2 FQGNSA. CDR3 loop: CASSPGQAGNTIYF. CDR3 DNA: TGTGCCAGCAGCCCGGGACAAGCTGGAAACACCATATATTTT.

The rearrangement joins TRBV7-3 to TRBJ2-5; the D is unclear. Trimming pared 1 base from V and 1 base from J, leaving 13 bases between. The CDR3 extends over 16 amino acids. Germline CDR1 and CDR2: SGHTA and FQGTGA. The CDR3 bases are TGTGCCAGCAGCTTAAGTATTGGGCCTCCCCAAGAGACCCAGTACTTC. Its protein product is CASSLSIGPPQETQYF.

The V and J genes are TRBV28 and TRBJ2-1; 7 bases are a match to TRBD2. In germline, CDR1 is MDHEN, CDR2 SYDVKM. The CDR3 totals 15 residues. J was trimmed by 4 bases and V by 6 bases; bases with no gene match: 9. The CDR3, as DNA: TGTGCCAGCAGCTTCCTAGGGGAGGGGTACAATGAGCAGTTCTTC. Its protein product is CASSFLGEGYNEQFF.

The gene calls are TRBV24-1 and TRBJ2-2; 9 nucleotides match TRBD2. The CDR3 covers 17 residues. Unmatched junction bases numbered 10, after V lost 4 bases and J lost 5 bases. Looked up from germline, CDR1 is KGHDR and CDR2 is SFDVKD. The CDR3 spells CATSDEGQSGGTGELFF. DNA for the CDR3: TGTGCCACCAGTGACGAGGGACAGAGCGGGGGGACCGGGGAGCTGTTTTTT.

The chain recombines TRBV7-2 with TRBJ2-1, with TRBD2 as a possible D gene (5 bases). With 1 base removed from V and 7 bases from J, the gap between germline ends came to 17 bases. There are 16 residues in the CDR3. The germline CDR1 and CDR2 sequences are SGHTA and FQGNSA. The CDR3 protein is CASSLVLGSGANEQFF. As DNA, the CDR3 is TGTGCCAGCAGCTTAGTGTTGGGGAGCGGAGCTAATGAGCAGTTCTTC.

This clone was detected once. This chain connects TRBV9 to TRBJ2-3; 11 bases map to TRBD2. CDR1 SGDLS and CDR2 YYNGEE come from the germline V gene. The trim removed 0 bases at V and 4 bases at J, leaving 1 base unmatched. The CDR3 sequence is 15 residues long. In DNA, the CDR3 is TGTGCCAGCAGCGTAGTAGCGGGAGGGCCAGATACGCAGTATTTT. Its protein product is CASSVVAGGPDTQYF.

This chain links TRBV7-8 with TRBJ2-5, with TRBD1 identical over 8 bases. Germline values: CDR1 SGHVS, CDR2 FQNEAQ. The CDR3 has 14 residues. With V trimmed by 5 bases and J by 5 bases, 7 bases remained unmatched. As DNA, the CDR3 is TGTGCCAGCAGCACTCGACAGGGGAGGGAGACCCAGTACTTC. The encoded protein is CASSTRQGRETQYF.

V is TRBV5-1 and J is TRBJ1-1, with 8 bases lining up with TRBD1. The germline V gene has CDR1 SGHRS and CDR2 YFSETQ. The CDR3 loop spans 14 amino acids. The V segment lost 4 bases and the J segment 4 bases; nucleotides outside the gene matches: 6. CDR3 protein: CASSPGGPSTEAFF. The CDR3 DNA follows: TGCGCCAGCAGCCCAGGGGGCCCGAGCACTGAAGCTTTCTTT.

The gene calls are TRBV6-5 and TRBJ2-2; the D is unclear. Germline assignment: CDR1 MNHEY and CDR2 SVGAGI. V was shortened by 1 base and J by 0 bases, with 9 bases between the two germline ends. The CDR3 has 16 amino acids. The chain's CDR3 is CASSYFLDANTGELFF. The CDR3 DNA sequence: TGTGCCAGCAGTTACTTTCTAGACGCGAACACCGGGGAGCTGTTTTTT.

CDR3 loop: CASSLKRVRNTEAFF. Written as DNA, the CDR3 is TGTGCCAGCAGTTTAAAGAGGGTTAGAAACACTGAAGCTTTCTTT. The chain carries TRBV27 and TRBJ1-1; D uncertain. The CDR3 runs to 15 residues. Germline CDR1 and CDR2: MNHEY and SMNVEV (reference sequence). Trimming took 2 bases from V and 2 from J, leaving 12 bases between them.

This clone was picked up a small number of times. The V and J genes are TRBV12-3 or TRBV12-4 and TRBJ1-1; 7 nucleotides match TRBD1. This CDR3 contains 13 residues. Trimming cost V 3 bases and J 3 bases; bases outside gene matches: 1. The CDR3 DNA is TGTGCCAGCAGTTTCCAGGGGGACACTGAAGCTTTCTTT. Protein product: CASSFQGDTEAFF.

The V and J genes are TRBV5-1 and TRBJ2-2; D gene unclear. The CDR3 runs to 15 residues. CDR1 and CDR2 from the germline V gene are SGHRS and YFSETQ. The germline V and J ends were trimmed by 0 bases and 4 bases, with 10 bases remaining between them. The CDR3 is CASSLAVSGTGELFF. In DNA, the CDR3 is TGCGCCAGCAGCTTGGCAGTCAGTGGCACCGGGGAGCTGTTTTTT.

This chain joins TRBV5-4 and TRBJ2-3; TRBD2 aligns across 10 bases. The V and J ends lost 3 bases and 4 bases, in that order; junction bases with no gene match: 11. Per germline, CDR1 SGHNT and CDR2 YYREEE (reference sequence). The CDR3 consists of 17 residues. CDR3 coding DNA: TGTGCCAGCAGCTCTGGCGAACTAGCGGGAAGGGCAGATACGCAGTATTTT. Protein sequence: CASSSGELAGRADTQYF.